Listed here are 23 T cell receptor beta chains from one sample, sequenced in a study of post-analysis software for immune sequencing data. General study points: Controls had lower frequencies than patients of five TRBV segments, which included TRBV5-6, TRBV5-1 and TRBV20-1.

These receptors have no known antigen. Unique molecular identifiers were carried by the TCR beta cDNA libraries. Each CDR3 protein gets one entry after TCRdb re-called the PCR reads with MiXCR. Of around 200,000 distinct CDR3 sequences in the sample, approximately 30% were seen once. The specimen sequenced was blood. All receptors derive from a girl aged 2-17 years with multiple sclerosis.

Note on this clonotype: This could be a read error, since a much larger clone is one nucleotide away. This rearrangement joins TRBV11-1 to TRBJ2-7; D gene unclear. Germline V gene sequence: CDR1 SGHAT, CDR2 FQDESV (reference sequence). Trimming took 1 base from V and 0 from J, leaving 10 bases between them. CDR3 length equals 15 residues. CDR3 coding DNA: TGTGCCAGCAGCTTAGAAAACGGGTACTCCTACGAGCAGTACTTC. Translating gives CASSLENGYSYEQYF.

This clonotype occurred many times. This rearrangement joins TRBV5-1 to TRBJ1-2; TRBD1 agrees at 8 bases. The CDR3 totals 14 residues. J was trimmed by 5 bases and V by 3 bases; bases with no gene match: 6. From germline, CDR1 is SGHRS and CDR2 YFSETQ. CDR3: CASSYRTGLYGYTF. The CDR3 DNA reads as TGCGCCAGCAGCTACCGGACAGGGTTATATGGCTACACCTTC.

This clonotype has ten or more counts. The chain recombines TRBV7-2 with TRBJ1-2, with a weak D call TRBD1 (5 bases). CDR1 is SGHTA, CDR2 FQGNSA, per germline. CDR3 size: 14 residues. The ends were cut back, 2 bases at V and 8 bases at J, with 15 bases in the middle. In DNA, the CDR3 is TGTGCCAGCAGCTTATGGGGGTTCTATGGGGGCTACACCTTC. The encoded protein is CASSLWGFYGGYTF.

The V gene is TRBV6-1, the J gene TRBJ2-5; D is possibly TRBD1 (6 bases). The J call may be faulty, since TRBJ2-7 better matches the DNA end. This CDR3 has 17 amino acids. Per the germline V gene, CDR1 is MNHNS and CDR2 is SASEGT. For the CDR3, the DNA is TGTGCCAGCAGGACCACCGGGACAACCCTGAGAGCCTACGAGCAGTACTTC. Translated, it gives CASRTTGTTLRAYEQYF.

This clonotype was seen many times. The chain couples TRBV5-1 to TRBJ2-5; TRBD1 matches 7 bases. Germline CDR1 is SGHRS and CDR2 is YFSETQ. V lost 4 bases to trimming and J lost 2 bases; unmatched junction nucleotides: 11. The length of the CDR3 is 16 residues. CDR3 sequence (DNA): TGCGCCAGCAGCCCTTCCCCAGGGGGTAAACAAGAGACCCAGTACTTC. It encodes CASSPSPGGKQETQYF.

This clonotype was counted a few times. This chain uses TRBV19 with TRBJ2-7; D possibly corresponds to TRBD2 (6 bases). Trimming stripped 3 bases from V and 2 bases from J, with 11 bases between. Germline V CDR1 and CDR2: LNHDA, SQIVND (reference sequence). This CDR3 has 14 residues. CDR3: CASSMTGLTYEQYF. As DNA, the CDR3 is TGTGCCAGTAGTATGACGGGACTCACCTACGAGCAGTACTTC.

This clonotype showed up just a few times. The chain combines TRBV20-1 with TRBJ2-5, with TRBD1 matching over 9 bases. Losses at the gene ends were 1 base for V and 4 bases for J; bases not matched to a gene: 4. The CDR3 runs to 14 residues. Germline V gene data show CDR1 as DFQATT and CDR2 as SNEGSKA (reference sequence). CDR3 amino acids: CSARAGTGTETQYF. DNA for the CDR3: TGCAGTGCTAGAGCCGGGACAGGGACAGAGACCCAGTACTTC.

The chain joins TRBV5-6 to TRBJ1-1; no clear D. The V end was cut by 0 bases, the J end by 8 bases, with 11 bases between. Germline V gene lookup returns CDR1 SGHDT and CDR2 YYEEEE. The CDR3 spans 13 residues. CDR3 nucleotides: TGTGCCAGCAGCTTGGGGAGGGTGGGCGAAGCTTTCTTT. Its translation is CASSLGRVGEAFF. Full variable domain (missing parts from reference TRBV5-6 and TRBJ1-1): DAGVTQSPTHLIKTRGQQVTLRCSPKSGHDTVSWYQQALGQGPQFIFQYYEEEERQRGNFPDRFSGHQFPNYSSELNVNALLLGDSALYLCASSLGRVGEAFFGQGTRLTVV.

This clonotype came up many times. The rearrangement joins TRBV5-1 to TRBJ1-5, with D possibly TRBD1 on 5 matching bases. Germline assignment: CDR1 SGHRS and CDR2 YFSETQ. Deletions cut 0 bases from V and 7 bases from J, with 11 bases between. This CDR3 is 14 amino acids long. Here the CDR3 reads CASSLGGAGQPQHF. The CDR3 DNA is TGCGCCAGCAGCTTGGGGGGCGCGGGGCAGCCCCAGCATTTT.

The table lists this clonotype with many counts. The V call is TRBV5-1, the J call TRBJ2-7; D unresolved. Trimming removed 4 bases at V and 1 base at J, with 12 bases between. The CDR3 runs to 14 residues. Germline-derived CDR1 and CDR2 are SGHRS and YFSETQ. Here the CDR3 DNA reads TGCGCCAGCAGCCCCCTGGGCGATTCCTACGAGCAGTACTTC. Its translation is CASSPLGDSYEQYF. Complete variable domain (other parts from reference TRBV5-1 and TRBJ2-7): KAGVTQTPRYLIKTRGQQVTLSCSPISGHRSVSWYQQTPGQGLQFLFEYFSETQRNKGNFPGRFSGRQFSNSRSEMNVSTLELGDSALYLCASSPLGDSYEQYFGPGTRLTVT.

This clonotype was observed at least ten times. The chain combines TRBV20-1 with TRBJ2-3; D ambiguous. V was trimmed by 4 bases and J by 0 bases, leaving 8 bases between them. The CDR3 contains 13 residues. Germline V gene lookup returns CDR1 DFQATT and CDR2 SNEGSKA (reference sequence). The CDR3 here is CSAMVASTDTQYF. The CDR3 DNA follows: TGCAGTGCTATGGTGGCGAGCACAGATACGCAGTATTTT.

At least ten counts were recorded for this clonotype. The genes are TRBV4-1 and TRBJ2-7; 12 nucleotides agree with TRBD2. The CDR3 extends over 17 amino acids. J lost 4 bases, V lost 3 bases, and 10 bases had no gene match. Germline CDR1 and CDR2: MGHRA and YSYEKL. CDR3 loop: CASSQTIGLAGRYEQYF. For the CDR3, the DNA is TGCGCCAGCAGCCAGACAATTGGACTAGCGGGGCGGTACGAGCAGTACTTC.

This clonotype appeared a few times. The V gene is TRBV3-1, the J gene TRBJ1-6; D is unresolved. The CDR3 contains 13 residues. In germline, CDR1 is LGHDT, CDR2 YNNKEL (reference sequence). With 2 bases removed from V and 7 bases from J, the gap between germline ends came to 6 bases. Written as DNA, the CDR3 is TGTGCCAGCAGCCAAAAGAGCAATTCACCCCTCCACTTT. Encoded protein: CASSQKSNSPLHF.

In this sample, this clonotype turned up a few times. This chain joins TRBV28 and TRBJ1-5, with D unclear. The CDR3 length is 15 residues. The V end was cut by 3 bases, the J end by 7 bases, with 16 bases between. Germline CDR1 reads MDHEN; CDR2 reads SYDVKM. The CDR3 here is CASSFMEGLEQPQHF. The CDR3 DNA follows: TGTGCCAGCAGTTTTATGGAGGGCCTCGAGCAGCCCCAGCATTTT.

This clonotype occurred many times. V gene TRBV5-1 combines with J gene TRBJ2-1; TRBD2 agrees at 9 bases. The V gene end was trimmed by 0 bases and the J gene end by 6 bases; junction bases not matched to a gene: 4. There are 15 residues in the CDR3. Per the germline V gene, CDR1 is SGHRS and CDR2 is YFSETQ. The CDR3 loop reads CASSLASSGINEQFF. The CDR3 DNA is TGCGCCAGCAGCTTGGCGTCTAGCGGGATCAATGAGCAGTTCTTC.

This clonotype was recorded at least ten times. The V and J genes are TRBV7-2 and TRBJ1-2; weak D call: TRBD1 (5 bases). V was pared by 5 bases and J by 4 bases, with 8 bases between. Per germline, CDR1 SGHTA and CDR2 FQGNSA. The CDR3 extends over 12 amino acids. As DNA, the CDR3 is TGTGCCAGCAGCACAACAGGCTATGGCTACACCTTC. Its protein product is CASSTTGYGYTF. Full variable domain (missing parts from reference TRBV7-2 and TRBJ1-2): GAGVSQSPSNKVTEKGKDVELRCDPISGHTALYWYRQSLGQGLEFLIYFQGNSAPDKSGLPSDRFSAERTGGSVSTLTIQRTQQEDSAVYLCASSTTGYGYTFGSGTRLTVV.

Notes on this clonotype: With a much larger clone just one base away, this may be a read error. The V and J genes are TRBV5-5 and TRBJ2-1, with D possibly being TRBD2 (5 bases). The CDR3 spans 15 residues. Per germline, CDR1 SGHKS and CDR2 YYEKEE (reference sequence). The CDR3 sequence: CTSSLLAATYNEQFF. The CDR3 coding sequence is TGTACCAGCAGCTTGCTAGCAGCTACTTACAATGAGCAGTTCTTC.

The J gene is TRBJ2-7, the V gene TRBV7-2, with D uncertain. Germline values: CDR1 SGHTA, CDR2 FQGNSA. Deletions cut 5 bases from V and 3 bases from J, with 8 bases between. The CDR3 is 12 residues long. In DNA form, the CDR3 reads TGTGCCAGCAGCCTTCATGACTACGAGCAGTACTTC. It yields the protein CASSLHDYEQYF.

This clonotype has just a few counts. The J gene is TRBJ2-1, the V gene TRBV28; 8 bases line up with TRBD1. J was trimmed by 8 bases and V by 6 bases; bases with no gene match: 12. Germline values: CDR1 MDHEN, CDR2 SYDVKM. The CDR3 runs 15 residues. CDR3 DNA: TGTGCCAGCAGCTCCACTGGGACAGGAGGGTATGAGCAGTTCTTC. Amino acids: CASSSTGTGGYEQFF.

There are a few counts of this clonotype. This could be a read error, since a much larger clone is one nucleotide away. The chain employs TRBV29-1 and TRBJ1-2; D is ambiguous. The CDR3 consists of 14 residues. CDR1 is SQVTM, CDR2 ANQGSEA, per germline. CDR3 region: CSVELKGAYYGCTF. The DNA for the CDR3 is TGCAGCGTTGAATTAAAGGGAGCCTATTATGGCTGCACCTTC.

V gene TRBV3-1 combines with J gene TRBJ1-2; 8 bases fit TRBD1. Germline-derived CDR1 and CDR2 are LGHDT and YNNKEL (reference sequence). CDR3 length equals 14 residues. J gave up 6 bases and V 0 bases, and 3 bases lay outside the gene matches. CDR3 sequence: CASSQDYRGNGYTF. The DNA for the CDR3 is TGTGCCAGCAGCCAAGACTACAGGGGGAATGGCTACACCTTC.

The genes are TRBV11-2 and TRBJ2-1; D possibly matches TRBD1 or TRBD2 (6 bases each). CDR3 length: 15 amino acids. Per germline, CDR1 SGHAT and CDR2 FQNNGV. Trimming pared 0 bases from V and 8 bases from J, leaving 14 bases between. DNA for the CDR3: TGTGCCAGCAGCTTAGAACAGGGAGGACAATATGAGCAGTTCTTC. Its translation: CASSLEQGGQYEQFF.

The gene calls are TRBV21-1 and TRBJ1-5; the table gives TRBD1 as D, unverified against the DNA. TRBV21-1 is tagged as a pseudogene. The CDR3 totals 19 residues. CDR3 residues: CASSNRRQGLNGGNQPQHF. The CDR3 nucleotides are TGTGCCAGCAGCAATCGTCGACAGGGACTCAACGGGGGCAATCAGCCCCAGCATTTT.